The 32 T cell receptor beta chains reported below all come from one sample, sequenced in a study of OX40 agonist ivuxolimab in advanced cancers. The library was obtained by the immunoSEQ multiplex PCR assay. This immuneACCESS table, as held by TCRdb, lists in-frame sequences with V and J called but not all clones. Of the missing ones, under half trace to an unresolved V gene in checked studies; the others have no known cause. The sample table holds around 23,000 clones, of which 65% to 90% were seen once. The ten top clones hold over 30% of the sample. Sequenced material: CD4+ or CD8+ T cells sorted from blood, taken in a trial of the OX40 agonist ivuxolimab. All receptors come from an adult with an advanced solid tumor such as melanoma, head and neck, liver or kidney cancer.

The chain couples TRBV2 to TRBJ2-1; no clear D gene. Trimming cost V 7 bases and J 1 base, with 14 bases left between them. Germline V gives CDR1 SNHLY, CDR2 FYNNEI. The CDR3 consists of 15 residues. CDR3 DNA: TGTGCCAGCATCCCTGAGGTTATGTCCTACAATGAGCAGTTCTTC. Amino acid sequence: CASIPEVMSYNEQFF.

This clone was seen a handful of times. This chain links TRBV10-3 with TRBJ2-2, with D unresolved. V lost 3 bases, J lost 7 bases, and 12 bases lay in between. This CDR3 is built from 14 residues. CDR1 is ENHRY, CDR2 SYGVKD, per germline. Here the CDR3 reads CAISDVTVGGELFF. The CDR3 nucleotides are TGTGCCATCAGTGACGTCACAGTAGGCGGGGAGCTGTTTTTT.

The rearrangement links TRBV5-1 to TRBJ1-1; 7 bases map to TRBD1. V was pared by 4 bases and J by 3 bases, with 6 bases of the junction left unmatched. Germline V gene sequence: CDR1 SGHRS, CDR2 YFSETQ. The CDR3 totals 14 residues. DNA of the CDR3: TGCGCCAGCAGCGCGGGACAGAGCTACACTGAAGCTTTCTTT. It yields the protein CASSAGQSYTEAFF.

This sequence joins TRBV6-5 and TRBJ1-4; the D is unclear. The CDR3 consists of 15 residues. The germline V and J ends were trimmed by 7 bases and 7 bases, with 19 bases remaining between them. Germline V gene lookup returns CDR1 MNHEY and CDR2 SVGAGI. The CDR3 nucleotides are TGTGCCAGCACCCCCTCCCCGGGAACGACTGAAAAACTGTTTTTT. Protein: CASTPSPGTTEKLFF.

This chain connects TRBV9 to TRBJ1-2; D may be TRBD1 (5 bases). Trimming shortened V by 0 bases and J by 4 bases, and 10 bases separated the two germline ends. The CDR3 has 14 residues. The germline V gene encodes CDR1 SGDLS and CDR2 YYNGEE. The chain's CDR3 is CASSVGDEIYGYTF. The CDR3 DNA reads as TGTGCCAGCAGCGTAGGGGACGAGATCTATGGCTACACCTTC.

V usage is TRBV29-1 and J usage is TRBJ1-1; D call uncertain. Germline-derived CDR1 and CDR2 are SQVTM and ANQGSEA. This CDR3 is 10 amino acids long. V lost 3 bases and J lost 10, with 9 bases in between. The CDR3 sequence is CSVDSPVAFF. As DNA, the CDR3 is TGCAGCGTTGATTCACCGGTAGCTTTCTTT.

This clone was seen just once. The chain carries TRBV30 and TRBJ1-2; D might be TRBD1 (6 bases). Trimming stripped 4 bases from V and 6 bases from J, with 9 bases between. This CDR3 spans 11 amino acids. Germline CDR1 is GTSNPN and CDR2 is SVGIG (reference sequence). The CDR3 bases are TGTGCCTGGACGACAGGCAATGGCTACACCTTC. This encodes CAWTTGNGYTF.

The chain recombines TRBV28 with TRBJ2-7; D call uncertain. Germline V lookup: CDR1 MDHEN, CDR2 SYDVKM. CDR3 length: 12 amino acids. The V gene lost 6 bases and the J gene lost 3 bases, with 9 bases spanning the gap. The CDR3 loop is CASSSQNYEQYF. DNA of the CDR3: TGTGCCAGCAGCTCGCAGAACTACGAGCAGTACTTC.

The rearrangement uses TRBV28 and TRBJ1-1; tentatively, D is TRBD1 (6 bases). The CDR3 extends over 16 amino acids. Germline-derived CDR1 and CDR2 are MDHEN and SYDVKM. Trimming removed 4 bases from V and 0 bases from J, with 15 bases in between. CDR3 in DNA: TGTGCCAGCAGTTACCCTCGGGGGGCGGTGAACACTGAAGCTTTCTTT. Residues: CASSYPRGAVNTEAFF.

The chain links TRBV11-3 to TRBJ1-2; no reliable D call. Germline CDR1 and CDR2: SGHNT and YENEEA. The CDR3 loop spans 14 amino acids. V was shortened by 3 bases and J by 4 bases, with 12 bases between the two germline ends. The CDR3 DNA reads TGTGCCAGCAGCTTTACGGCCTCTGGCTATGGCTACACCTTC. It yields the protein CASSFTASGYGYTF. The entire variable domain, with the rest obtained from reference TRBV11-3 and TRBJ1-2, is as follows: EAGVVQSPRYKIIEKKQPVAFWCNPISGHNTLYWYLQNLGQGPELLIRYENEEAVDDSQLPKDRFSAERLKGVDSTLKIQPAELGDSAVYLCASSFTASGYGYTFGSGTRLTVV.

The chain has TRBV19 and TRBJ1-1; TRBD1 might be the D (5 bases). Germline CDR1 LNHDA, CDR2 SQIVND (reference sequence). This CDR3 has 12 amino acids. V was pared by 0 bases and J by 6 bases, with 5 bases between. This CDR3 is CASSIEGAEAFF. For the CDR3, the DNA is TGTGCCAGTAGTATAGAAGGGGCTGAAGCTTTCTTT.

The V and J genes are TRBV28 and TRBJ1-2; tentatively, D is TRBD1 (6 bases). CDR3 length: 14 residues. Per the germline V gene, CDR1 is MDHEN and CDR2 is SYDVKM. V lost 3 bases and J lost 4, with 12 bases in between. The CDR3 protein is CASSLGGQVYGYTF. For the CDR3, the DNA is TGTGCCAGCAGTTTGGGGGGACAAGTCTATGGCTACACCTTC.

The sample holds one count of this clone. The chain carries TRBV27 and TRBJ1-4; D gene ambiguous. This CDR3 comprises 14 residues. Germline values: CDR1 MNHEY, CDR2 SMNVEV (reference sequence). Trimming cost V 5 bases and J 7 bases, with 14 bases left between them. In DNA form, the CDR3 reads TGTGCCAGCAGTCCTCGGGGAAGGAGTGAAAAACTGTTTTTT. This encodes CASSPRGRSEKLFF.

The rearrangement joins TRBV6-1 to TRBJ1-5; 8 nucleotides agree with TRBD1. Germline V gene lookup returns CDR1 MNHNS and CDR2 SASEGT. The CDR3 is made up of 14 amino acids. The V segment lost 8 bases and the J segment 4 bases; nucleotides outside the gene matches: 7. In DNA form, the CDR3 reads TGTGCCAGCGCCAGGGGGCTCAGTAATCAGCCCCAGCATTTT. Its protein product is CASARGLSNQPQHF.

The J gene is TRBJ2-5, the V gene TRBV7-3, with D perhaps matching TRBD2 (6 bases). Gene TRBJ2-7 matches the end of the DNA better, so the J call may be wrong. There are 14 residues in the CDR3. CDR1 is SGHTA, CDR2 FQGTGA, per germline. CDR3 bases: TGTGCCAGCAGTTACAGACTAGATCAGGACGAGCAGTACTTC. Protein product: CASSYRLDQDEQYF.

This chain links TRBV27 with TRBJ1-3, with no clear D. Per the germline V gene, CDR1 is MNHEY and CDR2 is SMNVEV (reference sequence). This CDR3 is 15 amino acids long. The V and J ends lost 3 bases and 2 bases respectively, with 11 bases between them. The CDR3 loop reads CASSFSPDAGNTIYF. The CDR3, as DNA: TGTGCCAGCAGTTTTTCGCCAGACGCTGGAAACACCATATATTTT.

The chain recombines TRBV4-1 with TRBJ1-1; the D is unclear. This CDR3 is 15 amino acids long. Germline V gene lookup returns CDR1 MGHRA and CDR2 YSYEKL. V lost 1 base and J lost 5, with 14 bases in between. The CDR3 DNA sequence: TGCGCCAGCAGCCAAGGCCGTGGGGAGAAGACTGAAGCTTTCTTT. It codes for CASSQGRGEKTEAFF.

The chain couples TRBV27 to TRBJ1-1; possibly TRBD1 for D (5 bases). There are 14 residues in the CDR3. The germline gives CDR1 MNHEY, CDR2 SMNVEV (reference sequence). Trimming shortened V by 6 bases and J by 11 bases, and 22 bases separated the two germline ends. DNA for the CDR3: TGTGCCAGCAGAGGTCCAGGGAGGGAGTTGGAGGCTTTCTTT. Amino acids: CASRGPGRELEAFF.

The chain joins TRBV5-6 to TRBJ1-6; D unclear. CDR1 SGHDT and CDR2 YYEEEE come from the germline V gene. Trimming pared 2 bases from V and 3 bases from J, leaving 9 bases between. This CDR3 is built from 15 residues. CDR3 loop: CASSFSGGYNSPLHF. In nucleotides, the CDR3 is TGTGCCAGCAGCTTTTCGGGAGGCTATAATTCACCCCTCCACTTT.

The V gene is TRBV6-5, the J gene TRBJ2-3; 8 bases match TRBD1. Germline-derived CDR1 and CDR2 are MNHEY and SVGAGI. V shed 7 bases, J shed 4 bases, and the junction held 7 bases outside the gene matches. The CDR3 contains 14 residues. This CDR3 reads CASKRTGRADTQYF. For the CDR3, the DNA is TGTGCCAGCAAAAGGACAGGGCGCGCAGATACGCAGTATTTT.

The chain has TRBV19 and TRBJ1-4, with unresolved D. In germline, CDR1 is LNHDA, CDR2 SQIVND (reference sequence). The CDR3 contains 13 residues. V was trimmed by 8 bases and J by 3 bases, leaving 10 bases between them. The DNA of the CDR3 is TGTGCCAGTGAGGACGGACCTAATGAAAAACTGTTTTTT. This gives the protein CASEDGPNEKLFF.

This chain connects TRBV11-2 to TRBJ2-7; 9 bases align to TRBD1. Germline V gene data show CDR1 as SGHAT and CDR2 as FQNNGV. V dropped 5 bases and J dropped 2; count of bases not matched to a gene: 7. The CDR3 sequence is 15 residues long. The CDR3 reads CASSGATGGPYEQYF. For the CDR3, the DNA is TGTGCCAGCAGCGGGGCGACAGGGGGACCCTACGAGCAGTACTTC.

The chain couples TRBV28 to TRBJ1-1, with D unclear. CDR3 length: 14 amino acids. V lost 3 bases and J 5 bases, leaving 13 bases between the germline ends. Germline V gene sequence: CDR1 MDHEN, CDR2 SYDVKM. The CDR3 loop reads CASSLVGRNTEAFF. The DNA for the CDR3 is TGTGCCAGCAGTTTGGTCGGGAGGAATACTGAAGCTTTCTTT.

The chain has TRBV13 and TRBJ2-1, with a weak D call TRBD1 (7 bases). The germline gives CDR1 PRHDT, CDR2 FYEKMQ (reference sequence). Trimming shortened V by 7 bases and J by 2 bases, and 15 bases separated the two germline ends. This CDR3 has 15 residues. The CDR3 sequence: CASTIQGGTYNEQFF. In DNA form, the CDR3 reads TGTGCCAGCACCATCCAGGGGGGCACCTACAATGAGCAGTTCTTC.

This chain links TRBV6-5 with TRBJ2-2; D is perhaps TRBD2 (6 bases). This CDR3 is 16 amino acids long. Germline lookup yields CDR1 MNHEY and CDR2 SVGAGI. V gave up 0 bases and J gave up 4 bases, with 12 bases separating them. The CDR3 region has the DNA TGTGCCAGCAGTTACTCGGCGGGAAGAAGCACCGGGGAGCTGTTTTTT. Its protein is CASSYSAGRSTGELFF.

As DNA, the CDR3 is TGTGCCAGCAGCTTGGGACAGAAGATCAATCAGCCCCAGCATTTT. Residues: CASSLGQKINQPQHF. The chain has TRBV7-2 and TRBJ1-5, with 7 nucleotides matching TRBD1. The CDR3 is 15 residues long. V was clipped by 3 bases and J by 3 bases; unmatched bases: 5. Germline CDR1 reads SGHTA; CDR2 reads FQGNSA.

Only one count was recorded for this clone. The V and J genes are TRBV5-8 and TRBJ1-5; D is unclear. The CDR3 spans 11 residues. Germline-derived CDR1 and CDR2 are SGHTS and YDEGEE. Trimming removed 4 bases at V and 5 bases at J, with 4 bases between. Here the CDR3 DNA reads TGTGCCAGCAGCGATTATCAGCCCCAGCATTTT. Translating gives CASSDYQPQHF.

The CDR3 DNA sequence: TGTGCCAGCAGAGAGGGTGGGTCCGGGGAGCTGTTTTTT. Protein product: CASREGGSGELFF. The gene calls are TRBV27 and TRBJ2-2; D possibly corresponds to TRBD2 (5 bases). Trimming removed 6 bases at V and 6 bases at J, with 11 bases between. The CDR3 runs 13 residues. Germline CDR1 and CDR2: MNHEY and SMNVEV (reference sequence).

This clone turned up a few times. CDR3 in amino acids: CASSLASGGTDTQYF. The CDR3 DNA is TGCGCCAGCAGCTTGGCCTCCGGGGGCACAGATACGCAGTATTTT. V usage is TRBV5-1 and J usage is TRBJ2-3; TRBD2 is a possible D gene (5 bases). The V and J ends lost 0 bases and 1 base respectively, with 9 bases between them. The CDR3 contains 15 residues. Germline assignment: CDR1 SGHRS and CDR2 YFSETQ.

This chain links TRBV5-5 with TRBJ1-2; D might be TRBD1 (5 bases). Germline V gene sequence: CDR1 SGHKS, CDR2 YYEKEE (reference sequence). The CDR3 is 15 amino acids. Trimming removed 0 bases at V and 4 bases at J, with 13 bases between. CDR3 sequence reads: CASSLVQEVIYGYTF. The CDR3 DNA sequence: TGTGCCAGCAGCTTGGTACAGGAGGTTATCTATGGCTACACCTTC.

This clone was observed once. The chain combines TRBV9 with TRBJ2-3, with 7 bases aligning to TRBD1. CDR1 is SGDLS, CDR2 YYNGEE, per germline. The CDR3 consists of 15 residues. The junction had 9 bases not matched to a gene; V was cut back by 3 bases and J by 5 bases. CDR3 in amino acids: CASSGVQGSGDTQYF. The CDR3 region has the DNA TGTGCCAGCAGCGGGGTACAGGGGAGTGGAGATACGCAGTATTTT.

The chain links TRBV7-9 to TRBJ1-1; 8 bases fit TRBD1. The ends lost 5 bases at V and 5 bases at J; junction bases unmatched: 7. From germline, CDR1 is SEHNR and CDR2 FQNEAQ (reference sequence). There are 14 residues in the CDR3. The CDR3 nucleotides read TGTGCCAGCAGCCAACGGACAGGGCAGACTGAAGCTTTCTTT. Translation: CASSQRTGQTEAFF.